These T cell receptor beta chains were read from a single sample in a study of blood T cell repertoires in COVID-19. The table came from immunoSEQ multiplex PCR; TCRdb's copy has only in-frame clones and leaves some out. The data hold about 480,000 clones, with less than 90% observed a single time. The specimen was peripheral blood. The receptors here all came from a woman aged 50 to 60 with COVID-19, enrolled during active disease. CDR3s include the opening cysteine and the closing phenylalanine or tryptophan. A D gene is named only where the DNA matches it firmly. Size tells how often a clone was seen (once, few, many) or the class of an expanded clone, and some rows leave it out.

size: NA; J: TRBJ1-2; V: TRBV14; D: NA; CDR3: CASSPIDGHRYGYTF; DNA: TGTGCCAGCAGCCCTATTGATGGACACCGCTATGGCTACACCTTC
size: once; J: TRBJ1-1; V: TRBV30; D: NA; CDR3: CAWSRRRPGSTEAFF; DNA: TGTGCCTGGAGTCGCCGACGGCCCGGGAGCACTGAAGCTTTCTTT
size: NA; J: TRBJ2-3; V: TRBV5-5; D: NA; CDR3: CASSLGGQVTDTQYF; DNA: TGTGCCAGCAGCTTGGGAGGACAAGTCACAGATACGCAGTATTTT
size: NA; J: TRBJ1-4; V: TRBV7-2; D: TRBD1; CDR3: CASRGTGGEKLFF; DNA: TGTGCCAGCAGGGGGACAGGGGGAGAAAAACTGTTTTTT
size: few; J: TRBJ2-2; V: TRBV5-1; D: TRBD1; CDR3: CASSSTGAHTGELFF; DNA: TGCGCCAGCAGCTCTACAGGGGCCCACACCGGGGAGCTGTTTTTT
size: once; J: TRBJ1-1; V: TRBV28; D: NA; CDR3: CASSTHNIGGAFF; DNA: TGTGCCAGCAGTACCCATAACATTGGCGGAGCTTTCTTT
size: NA; J: TRBJ1-2; V: TRBV13; D: NA; CDR3: CASSLLMDTHYGYTF; DNA: TGTGCCAGCAGCCTTCTAATGGACACCCACTATGGCTACACCTTC
size: NA; J: TRBJ1-6; V: TRBV6-5; D: NA; CDR3: CATRTAGNSPLHF; DNA: TGTGCCACCAGGACAGCCGGAAATTCACCCCTCCACTTT
size: NA; J: TRBJ2-5; V: TRBV9; D: NA; CDR3: CASSVSTSPAPGQETQYF; DNA: TGTGCCAGCAGCGTATCCACGAGCCCAGCCCCGGGGCAAGAGACCCAGTACTTC
size: NA; J: TRBJ1-5; V: TRBV28; D: NA; CDR3: CASSLRGSNQPQHF; DNA: TGTGCCAGCAGTTTAAGGGGGAGCAATCAGCCCCAGCATTTT
size: NA; J: TRBJ1-3; V: TRBV5-1; D: NA; CDR3: CASSSTGIAGNTIYF; DNA: TGCGCCAGCAGCTCCACAGGGATTGCTGGAAACACCATATATTTT
size: NA; J: TRBJ2-5; V: TRBV3-1/TRBV3-2; D: TRBD2; CDR3: CASSWEGMGTQYF; DNA: TGTGCCAGCAGCTGGGAGGGAATGGGGACCCAGTACTTC
size: NA; J: TRBJ2-3; V: TRBV5-1; D: TRBD2; CDR3: CASKRGPSTDTQYF; DNA: TGCGCCAGCAAGCGGGGGCCGAGCACAGATACGCAGTATTTT
size: NA; J: TRBJ1-1; V: TRBV11-1; D: NA; CDR3: CASSSGGTEAFF; DNA: TGTGCCAGCAGTTCCGGGGGCACTGAAGCTTTCTTT
size: NA; J: TRBJ1-1; V: TRBV6-1; D: TRBD1; CDR3: CASSEALGTSRGKGEAFF; DNA: TGTGCCAGCAGTGAAGCGCTGGGCACCAGCAGGGGGAAGGGTGAAGCTTTCTTT
size: NA; J: TRBJ2-7; V: TRBV21-1; D: NA; CDR3: CASSLGGQAGRDEQYF; DNA: TGTGCCAGCAGCCTGGGCGGACAGGCCGGCAGGGACGAGCAGTACTTC
size: NA; J: TRBJ2-1; V: TRBV6-5; D: NA; CDR3: CASSYVGSAYNEQFF; DNA: TGTGCCAGCAGTTACGTTGGCAGCGCCTACAATGAGCAGTTCTTC
size: NA; J: TRBJ1-1; V: TRBV24-1; D: NA; CDR3: CATSDFGETEAFF; DNA: TGTGCCACCAGTGATTTCGGGGAAACTGAAGCTTTCTTT
size: NA; J: TRBJ2-1; V: TRBV11-2; D: NA; CDR3: CASSLVAYNEQFF; DNA: TGTGCCAGCAGCTTAGTCGCCTACAATGAGCAGTTCTTC
size: NA; J: TRBJ1-4; V: TRBV5-4; D: NA; CDR3: CASSPGGAGEKLFF; DNA: TGTGCCAGCAGCCCTGGGGGGGCTGGGGAAAAACTGTTTTTT
size: once; J: TRBJ1-2; V: TRBV2; D: NA; CDR3: CASSDRGPSGYTF; DNA: TGTGCCAGCAGTGACAGGGGTCCCTCTGGCTACACCTTC
size: NA; J: TRBJ1-1; V: TRBV6-5; D: TRBD1; CDR3: CASSSQGQGEAFF; DNA: TGTGCCAGCAGTTCACAAGGACAGGGTGAAGCTTTCTTT
size: NA; J: TRBJ1-5; V: TRBV4-1; D: TRBD1; CDR3: CASSLFGQGNQPQHF; DNA: TGCGCCAGCAGCCTTTTCGGACAGGGGAACCAGCCCCAGCATTTT
size: NA; J: TRBJ1-1; V: TRBV19; D: NA; CDR3: CASSIWSGTEAFF; DNA: TGTGCCAGTAGTATTTGGAGTGGCACTGAAGCTTTCTTT
size: NA; J: TRBJ1-2; V: TRBV19; D: NA; CDR3: CASSPSMYGYTF; DNA: TGTGCCAGTAGCCCCTCAATGTACGGGTACACCTTC
size: NA; J: TRBJ2-7; V: TRBV2; D: TRBD1; CDR3: CATFPGQSYEQYF; DNA: TGTGCCACCTTCCCGGGACAGTCCTACGAGCAGTACTTC
size: NA; J: TRBJ2-7; V: TRBV19; D: TRBD1; CDR3: CASSKWGQGAKEQYF; DNA: TGTGCCAGTAGTAAGTGGGGACAGGGAGCTAAAGAGCAGTACTTC
size: NA; J: TRBJ2-3; V: TRBV2; D: TRBD1; CDR3: CASSLRTGPLQDTQYF; DNA: TGTGCCAGCAGTTTACGGACAGGGCCCCTGCAAGATACGCAGTATTTT
size: NA; J: TRBJ1-1; V: TRBV6-1; D: NA; CDR3: CASSEGLGLLWTEAFF; DNA: TGTGCCAGCAGTGAAGGCTTGGGGCTACTATGGACTGAAGCTTTCTTT
size: NA; J: TRBJ1-2; V: TRBV27; D: NA; CDR3: CASSLSSGEGGYTF; DNA: TGTGCCAGCAGTTTATCGTCCGGGGAAGGAGGCTACACCTTC